The sequence of this T cell receptor (beta chain) was determined in a study of T and B cells in COVID-19 patients. For the study at large: Peripheral blood came from COVID-19 patients with active infection or after recovery. Of 20 to 25 active-infection patients, approximately 12 were critically ill with mechanical ventilation or extracorporeal membrane oxygenation. Study-wide findings and caveats: Early severe-case samples and blood from mildly ill patients during symptoms were in short supply.

TRB rearrangements were amplified by multiplex PCR with BIOMED2 TRB-A/B primers. TCRdb processed the multiplex PCR reads anew with MiXCR; each CDR3 protein has one entry. The table has fewer than 15,000 distinct CDR3 sequences, under 35% seen once. Per germline, CDR1 MNHNS and CDR2 SASEGT. V trimming: 6 bases; J trimming: 5 bases; junction bases outside the gene matches: 7. This CDR3 region has 14 residues. Remarks on this clonotype: Its antigen is currently unknown.

Blood genomic DNA input for TRB amplification was roughly 220-500 ng. The TCR comes from a human donor who had recovered from COVID-19. The chain is built from TRBV6-1 and TRBJ1-2; 9 bases are a match to TRBD1. The sample comprised blood. The CDR3 protein is CASRGTGMYYGYTF. Here the CDR3 DNA reads TGTGCCAGCAGGGGGACAGGGATGTATTATGGCTACACCTTC.